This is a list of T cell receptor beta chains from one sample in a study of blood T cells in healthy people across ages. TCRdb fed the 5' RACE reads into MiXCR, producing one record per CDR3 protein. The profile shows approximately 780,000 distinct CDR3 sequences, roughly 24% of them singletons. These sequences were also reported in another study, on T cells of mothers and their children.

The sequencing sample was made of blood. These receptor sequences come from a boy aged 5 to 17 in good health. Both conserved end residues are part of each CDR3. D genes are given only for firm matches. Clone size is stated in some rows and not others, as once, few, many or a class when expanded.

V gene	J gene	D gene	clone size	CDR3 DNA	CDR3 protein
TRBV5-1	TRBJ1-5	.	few	TGCGCCAGCAGCCTGACTGGCGCGGGGGAGCCCCAGCATTTT	CASSLTGAGEPQHF
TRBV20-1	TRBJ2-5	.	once	TGCAGTGCTAGTTGGCAGGGGAGTTTGAAGACCCAGTACTTC	CSASWQGSLKTQYF
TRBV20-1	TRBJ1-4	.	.	TGCAGTGCTAGAGAACAGAGGGAAAAACTGTTTTTT	CSAREQREKLFF
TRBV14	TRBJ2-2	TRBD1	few	TGTGCCAGCAGCCAAGAAGGAGACCGGGACAGGGGTAACACCGGGGAGCTGTTTTTT	CASSQEGDRDRGNTGELFF
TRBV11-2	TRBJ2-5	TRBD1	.	TGTGCCAGCAGCCGTCGGGGGACAGGGGGAGGTTATGGCCAGTACTTC	CASSRRGTGGGYGQYF
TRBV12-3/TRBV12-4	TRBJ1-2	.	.	TGTGCCAGCAGTGCGTCGACTCCCAACTATGGCTACACCTTC	CASSASTPNYGYTF
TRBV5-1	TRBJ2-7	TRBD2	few	TGCGCCAGCAGCTCCAGTCTTAGCGGGAGTCCCGAGCAGTACTTC	CASSSSLSGSPEQYF
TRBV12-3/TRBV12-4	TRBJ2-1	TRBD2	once	TGTGCCAGCAGTTTCGGACGCGGGGGGGCAGTGGAGCAGTTCTTC	CASSFGRGGAVEQFF
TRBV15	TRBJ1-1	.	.	TGTGCCACCAGCAGAGATAAAGGAGGGACTGAAGCTTTCTTT	CATSRDKGGTEAFF
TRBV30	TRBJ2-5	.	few	TGTGCCTGGGACCTCGGTCAGGGGATAAGTTGGGAGCAGTACTTC	CAWDLGQGISWEQYF
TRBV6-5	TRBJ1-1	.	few	TGTGCCAGCAGATCCCGGAGTTCTGAAGCTTTCTTT	CASRSRSSEAFF
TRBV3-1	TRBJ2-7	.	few	TGTGCCAGCAGCCAGGGGCGGGCAGGCGAGCAGTACTTC	CASSQGRAGEQYF
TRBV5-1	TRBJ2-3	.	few	TGCGCCAGCAGCTTGGGGGGAACCCCCCGGACAGATACGCAGTATTTT	CASSLGGTPRTDTQYF
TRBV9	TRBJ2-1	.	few	TGTGCCAGCAGCACCCGAGGGAGCTCCTACAATGAGCAGTTCTTC	CASSTRGSSYNEQFF
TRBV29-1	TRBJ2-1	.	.	TGCAGCGTTGCAGGGTTGGGTGAGCAGTTCTTC	CSVAGLGEQFF
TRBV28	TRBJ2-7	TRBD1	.	TGTGCCAGCAGTTTCGCCGACAGGGGATCCTACGAGCAGTACTTC	CASSFADRGSYEQYF
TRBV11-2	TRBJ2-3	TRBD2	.	TGTGCCAGCAGCTCCCGACTCCTAGCGGCCCTTCAGTATTTT	CASSSRLLAALQYF
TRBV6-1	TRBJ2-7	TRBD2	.	TGTGCCAGCAGGCGCCTAGCGGGGGCAGCCTACGAGCAGTACTTC	CASRRLAGAAYEQYF
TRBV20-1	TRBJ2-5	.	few	TGCAGTGCTAGACGGGGGATACCCGGGAACCAAGAGACCCAGTACTTC	CSARRGIPGNQETQYF
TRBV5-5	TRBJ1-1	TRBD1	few	TGTGCCAGCAGCGGAAACAGGGGGGTGAACACTGAAGCTTTCTTT	CASSGNRGVNTEAFF
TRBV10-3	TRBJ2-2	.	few	TGTGCCATCAGTGAGTCAGGTGGTGGGAACACCGGGGAGCTGTTTTTT	CAISESGGGNTGELFF
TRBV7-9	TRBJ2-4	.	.	TGTGCCAGCAGCTTTGGAACTTTGAACATTCAGTACTTC	CASSFGTLNIQYF
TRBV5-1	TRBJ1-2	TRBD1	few	TGCGCCAGCAGCTTGTGGACAGGCAACTATGGCTACACCTTC	CASSLWTGNYGYTF
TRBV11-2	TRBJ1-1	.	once	TGTGCCAGCAGCTTAGTTCCAGGGCCGAACACTGAAGCTTTCTTT	CASSLVPGPNTEAFF
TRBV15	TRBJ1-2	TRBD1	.	TGTGCCACCAGCAGAGATCAGGGGGCCTACACCTTC	CATSRDQGAYTF
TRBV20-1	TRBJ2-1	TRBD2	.	TGCAGTGCTAGAGTTCGGCGGGGGGACCAATACAATGAGCAGTTCTTC	CSARVRRGDQYNEQFF
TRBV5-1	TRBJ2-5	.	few	TGCGCCAGCAGCTTGTACTGGTCTGAGACCCAGTACTTC	CASSLYWSETQYF
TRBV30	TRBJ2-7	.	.	TGTGCCTGTCCCGGGGGAATCGACGAGCAGTACTTC	CACPGGIDEQYF
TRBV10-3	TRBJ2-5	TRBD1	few	TGTGCCATCAGTGAGTCGGGACAGGAAGAGACCCAGTACTTC	CAISESGQEETQYF
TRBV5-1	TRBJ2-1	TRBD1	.	TGCGCCAGCAGCTTGGAGGCGAGACAGGGGTATGAGCAGTTCTTC	CASSLEARQGYEQFF
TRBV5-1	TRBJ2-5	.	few	TGCGCCAGCAGCTTGGGAGGGTATCAACAAGAGACCCAGTACTTC	CASSLGGYQQETQYF
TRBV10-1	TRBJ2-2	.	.	TGCGCCAGCAAGGGGAACCATGGCACCGGGGAGCTGTTTTTT	CASKGNHGTGELFF
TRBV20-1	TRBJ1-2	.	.	TGCAGTGCTAGAGTCCCCGTCCCGGGCTACACCTTC	CSARVPVPGYTF
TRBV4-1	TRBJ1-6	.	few	TGCGCCAGCAGCCAGCAAACTGGAGGGTATAATTCACCCCTCCACTTT	CASSQQTGGYNSPLHF
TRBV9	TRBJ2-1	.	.	TGTGCCAGCACCTTAAAACCGGGCGCGGGAAATGAGCAGTTCTTC	CASTLKPGAGNEQFF
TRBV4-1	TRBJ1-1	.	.	TGCGCCAGCAGCCAACTCGCCCTTGGGAGGAACACTGAAGCTTTCTTT	CASSQLALGRNTEAFF
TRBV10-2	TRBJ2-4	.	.	TGCGCCAGCAGTGAGCCGGCCAAAAACATTCAGTACTTC	CASSEPAKNIQYF
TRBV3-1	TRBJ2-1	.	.	TGTGCCAGCAGCCGCCTTCGGTGGGGCAACGGCTCCTACAATGAGCAGTTCTTC	CASSRLRWGNGSYNEQFF
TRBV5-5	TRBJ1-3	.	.	TGTGTCAGCAGCTCCTCGGCCCGGGCTGGAAACACCATATATTTT	CVSSSSARAGNTIYF
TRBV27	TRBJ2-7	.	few	TGTGCCACCTCGCGACTAGACATTCCCTACGAGCAGTACTTC	CATSRLDIPYEQYF
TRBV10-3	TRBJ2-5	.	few	TGTGCCATCAGCGAAGGGCCACCCAGGACCCAGTACTTC	CAISEGPPRTQYF
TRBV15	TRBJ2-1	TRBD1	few	TGTGCCACCAGCAGGGACAGGGGGTTCTACAATGAGCAGTTCTTC	CATSRDRGFYNEQFF
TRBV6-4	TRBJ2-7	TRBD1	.	TGTGCCAGCAGTCTTCCCGGGACAGGGTTCTACGAGCAGTACTTC	CASSLPGTGFYEQYF
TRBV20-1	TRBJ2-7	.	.	TGCAGTGCTAGAGCACGCTACGAGCAGTACTTC	CSARARYEQYF
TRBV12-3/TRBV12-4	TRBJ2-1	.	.	TGTGCCAGCAGCTCAAAGATGGGCGGAGGGAATGAGCAGTTCTTC	CASSSKMGGGNEQFF
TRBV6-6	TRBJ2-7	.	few	TGTGCCAGCAGTCCCGAGCGCGAGCAGTACTTC	CASSPEREQYF
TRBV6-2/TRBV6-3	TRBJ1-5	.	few	TGTGCCAGCAGTCCCCCGGGGGGCGGTCAGCCCCAGCATTTT	CASSPPGGGQPQHF
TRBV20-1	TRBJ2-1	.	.	TGCAGTGCGCTAAACGACAATGAGCAGTTCTTC	CSALNDNEQFF
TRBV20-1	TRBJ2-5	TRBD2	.	TGCAGTGCTTCTAAGACTAGCGGGGTTGGAGTTGGGACCCAGTACTTC	CSASKTSGVGVGTQYF
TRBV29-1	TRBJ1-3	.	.	TGCAGCGCCAGGACAGTGGGAAACACCATATATTTT	CSARTVGNTIYF
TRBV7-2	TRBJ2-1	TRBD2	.	TGTGCCAGCAGCTCAGGCCCTAGCGGATACAATGAGCAGTTCTTC	CASSSGPSGYNEQFF
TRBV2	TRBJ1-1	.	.	TGTGCCAGCAGAAAACAGGGAGCAGGGACTGAAGCTTTCTTT	CASRKQGAGTEAFF
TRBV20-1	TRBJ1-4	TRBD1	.	TGCAGTGCTAGAGGCGGGACAGCTAATGAAAAACTGTTTTTT	CSARGGTANEKLFF
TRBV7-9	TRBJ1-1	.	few	TGTGCCAGCAGGAGGGGCCCCACTGAAGCTTTCTTT	CASRRGPTEAFF
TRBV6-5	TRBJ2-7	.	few	TGTGCCAGCAGGGAATCCAGGGGAGGCCACGAGCAGTACTTC	CASRESRGGHEQYF